The present T cell receptor beta chain was sequenced within a study of beta chain features in type 1 diabetes. As for the study in general: Across every sample, roughly 100 million sorted cells were examined in total.

All of the isolated RNA was reverse transcribed, so expressed TCRB transcripts were sequenced. The method was immunoSEQ multiplex PCR; TCRdb's version includes in-frame clones alone and lacks a portion of them. The sample shows 130,000 to 150,000 clones, about 10% of them seen only once. Study results and caveats: For TCRB rearrangement, an influence of HLA type remained unresolved here.

Sorting based on CD45RO/CCR7/CD25/CD127/CD95/CD27 separated CD4+ naive, central memory, regulatory and stem cell-like memory cells. Once sorted, every population was more than 95% pure. Remarks on this clone: Its antigen is as yet unknown.

Germline V CDR1 and CDR2: MDHEN, SYDVKM. This CDR3 has 17 amino acids. Trimming cost V 4 bases and J 4 bases; bases outside gene matches: 12. The gene calls are TRBV28 and TRBJ1-4, with 7 positions matching TRBD1. The clonotype was recovered from a man in his late teens or twenties in good health. Input material: naive CD4+ T cells from blood. The CDR3 bases are TGTGCCAGCAGTTCTCCCGGGACAGCGGAGCTTAATGAAAAACTGTTTTTT. Translated: CASSSPGTAELNEKLFF.